The clone carrying this TCR beta chain was picked up many times. TCRdb analysed the 5' RACE reads with MiXCR anew, one entry per CDR3 protein. The table includes some 66,000 distinct CDR3 sequences, roughly 3.7% detected once. The data were obtained in a study of neurological immune-mediated disorders. Germline V gene sequence: CDR1 SGHRS, CDR2 YFSETQ. V trimming: 3 bases; J trimming: 7 bases; junction bases outside the gene matches: 17. This CDR3 region has 18 residues. The gene calls are TRBV5-1 and TRBJ2-5; 11 nucleotides line up with TRBD2. The TCR sequence derives from a man aged 45-65 years with multiple sclerosis. Sequencing used PBMCs. In nucleotides, the CDR3 is TGCGCCAGCAGCTCCGGGCCTTCGACTAGCGGGGTTGTTGGGACCCAGTACTTC. It translates to CASSSGPSTSGVVGTQYF.